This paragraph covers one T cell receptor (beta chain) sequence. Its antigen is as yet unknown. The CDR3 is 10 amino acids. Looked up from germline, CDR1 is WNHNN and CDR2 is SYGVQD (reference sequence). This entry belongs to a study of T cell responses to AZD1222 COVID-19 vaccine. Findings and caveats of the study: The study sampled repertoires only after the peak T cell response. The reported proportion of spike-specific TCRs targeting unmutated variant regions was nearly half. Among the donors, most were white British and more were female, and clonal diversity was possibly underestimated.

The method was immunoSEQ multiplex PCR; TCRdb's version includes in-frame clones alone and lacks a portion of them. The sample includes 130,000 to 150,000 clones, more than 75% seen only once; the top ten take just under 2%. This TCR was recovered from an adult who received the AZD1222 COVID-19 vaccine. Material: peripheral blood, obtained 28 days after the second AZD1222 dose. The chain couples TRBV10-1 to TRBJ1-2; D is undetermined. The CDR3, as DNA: TGCGCGCGAAAGACCTATGGCTACACCTTC. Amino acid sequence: CARKTYGYTF.